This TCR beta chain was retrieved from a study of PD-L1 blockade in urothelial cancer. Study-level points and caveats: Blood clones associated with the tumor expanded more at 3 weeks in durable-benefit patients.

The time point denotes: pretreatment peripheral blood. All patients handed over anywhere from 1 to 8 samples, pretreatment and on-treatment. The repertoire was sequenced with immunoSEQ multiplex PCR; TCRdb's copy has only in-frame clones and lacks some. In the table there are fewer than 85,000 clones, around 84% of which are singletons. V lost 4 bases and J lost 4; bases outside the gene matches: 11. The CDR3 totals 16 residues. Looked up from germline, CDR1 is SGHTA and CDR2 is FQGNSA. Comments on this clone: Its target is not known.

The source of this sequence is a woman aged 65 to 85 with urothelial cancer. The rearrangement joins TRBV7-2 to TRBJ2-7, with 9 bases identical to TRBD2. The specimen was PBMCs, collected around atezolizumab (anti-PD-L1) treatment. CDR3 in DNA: TGTGCCAGCAGCTCCGGACGAGGCGGGAGGGCGTACGAGCAGTACTTC. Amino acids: CASSSGRGGRAYEQYF.